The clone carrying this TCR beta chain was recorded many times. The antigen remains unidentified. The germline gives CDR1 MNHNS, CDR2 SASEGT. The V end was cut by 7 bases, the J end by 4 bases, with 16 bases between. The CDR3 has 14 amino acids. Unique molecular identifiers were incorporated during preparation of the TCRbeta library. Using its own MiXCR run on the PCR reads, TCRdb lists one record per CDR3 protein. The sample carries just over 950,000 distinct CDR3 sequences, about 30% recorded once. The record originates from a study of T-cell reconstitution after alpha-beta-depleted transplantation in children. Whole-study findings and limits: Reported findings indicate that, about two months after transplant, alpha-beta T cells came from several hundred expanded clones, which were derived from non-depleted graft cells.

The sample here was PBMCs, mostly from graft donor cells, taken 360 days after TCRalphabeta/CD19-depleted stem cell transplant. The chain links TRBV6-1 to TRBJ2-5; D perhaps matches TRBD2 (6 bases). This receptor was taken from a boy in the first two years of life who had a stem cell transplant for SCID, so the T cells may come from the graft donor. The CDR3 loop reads CASTLGEVLETQYF. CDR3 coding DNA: TGTGCCAGCACCCTGGGGGAGGTCTTAGAGACCCAGTACTTC.